Below, one T cell receptor (beta chain) is given with its context. This specimen comes from a study of blood T cell repertoires in COVID-19. Across the whole study: Specimens from acute and convalescent COVID-19 originated in the United States, Italy and Spain. PBMCs, B-cell-depleted T cells, or T cells were the source of the cDNA or gDNA that made up the material.

Repertoires were generated with immunoSEQ multiplex PCR, while TCRdb's copy carries only in-frame clones and drops some. Altogether around 390,000 clones are present, 85% to 90% being singletons, with the ten largest covering roughly a tenth. The V and J ends lost 6 bases and 1 base, in that order; junction bases with no gene match: 7. Per the germline V gene, CDR1 is SEHNR and CDR2 is FQNEAQ (reference sequence). The CDR3 totals 16 residues. The receptor's source is a woman between 45 and 60 years old who had recovered from COVID-19. The sequenced sample was PBMCs or T cells enriched from blood (not recorded which). The V gene is TRBV7-9, the J gene TRBJ1-3; 9 bases fit TRBD1. The CDR3 sequence: CASSLQTGGSGNTIYF. CDR3 sequence (DNA): TGTGCCAGCAGTCTACAGACAGGGGGATCTGGAAACACCATATATTTT.